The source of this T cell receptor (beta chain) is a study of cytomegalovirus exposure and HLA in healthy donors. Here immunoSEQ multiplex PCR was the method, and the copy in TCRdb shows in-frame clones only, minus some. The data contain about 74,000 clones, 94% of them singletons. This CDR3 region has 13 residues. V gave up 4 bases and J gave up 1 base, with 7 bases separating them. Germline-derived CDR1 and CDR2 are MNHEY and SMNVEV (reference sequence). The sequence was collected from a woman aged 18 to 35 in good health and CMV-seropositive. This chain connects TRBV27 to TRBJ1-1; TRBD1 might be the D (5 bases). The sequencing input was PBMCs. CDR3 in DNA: TGTGCCAGCAGTTCGGGGGGGAACACTGAAGCTTTCTTT. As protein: CASSSGGNTEAFF.